The sequence of this TCR beta chain was determined in a study of shared clonotypes between healthy human individuals. Concerning this clone itself: Its target is unknown.

Trimming left V 3 bases short and J 14 bases short, with 13 bases between. CDR3 size: 11 residues. Germline values: CDR1 SEHNR, CDR2 FQNEAQ (reference sequence). Study-wide results and caveats: Memory subsets generally showed lower estimated richness than naive subsets.

Assay execution took place at the deep level. The repertoire was sequenced with immunoSEQ multiplex PCR; TCRdb's copy has only in-frame clones and lacks some. The repertoire holds 1,100,000 or so clones, with approximately 80% as singletons. This sequence joins TRBV7-9 and TRBJ1-2; D call uncertain. The sequence came from a man aged 18 to 29 in good health. Some clones in this sample may be carry-over from other donors' samples. Input material: memory CD4+ T cells from PBMCs. Subset of the sample: CD45RA-negative fraction. The CDR3, as DNA: TGTGCCAGCAGCTTGCTAGAAGTAGGGACCTTC. This encodes CASSLLEVGTF.